These T cell receptor beta chains were read from a single sample in a study of T-cell memory formation after mild COVID-19. From the 5' RACE reads, TCRdb called clonotypes with MiXCR, one entry per CDR3 protein. The sample gives a few hundred thousand distinct CDR3 sequences, approximately 9% of which show up once; 20% to 25% is in the top ten. Material for sequencing was PBMCs or a T cell subset sorted from them (not recorded which). These receptors were obtained from a man younger than 35 who had mild COVID-19 (a few samples of this study predate the infection). Cell type and time point are not known. CDR3s include the opening cysteine and the closing phenylalanine or tryptophan. A D gene is named only where the DNA matches it firmly. Only part of the rows carry a size: once, few, many, or a class if the clone is expanded.

.,.,TRBV19,TRBJ2-7,CASSGTQGYEGEQYF,TGTGCCAGTAGTGGGACCCAGGGGTACGAAGGCGAGCAGTACTTC
.,many,TRBV4-3,TRBJ1-6,CASSQDTASGGSFNSPLHF,TGCGCCAGCAGCCAAGATACCGCCTCCGGTGGGTCCTTTAATTCACCCCTCCACTTT
.,.,TRBV3-1,TRBJ2-5,CASSQGRAVRETQYF,TGTGCCAGCAGCCAGGGCAGGGCGGTTCGAGAGACCCAGTACTTC
.,many,TRBV4-3,TRBJ2-3,CASSLDSQADTQYF,TGCGCCAGCAGCCTAGACAGCCAAGCAGATACGCAGTATTTT
.,.,TRBV15,TRBJ2-1,CATSRVDYNEQFF,TGTGCCACCAGCAGGGTGGATTACAATGAGCAGTTCTTC
.,.,TRBV19,TRBJ1-6,CASSMATRSGGSPLHF,TGTGCCAGTAGTATGGCCACACGGTCTGGAGGGTCACCCCTCCACTTT
.,.,TRBV3-2,TRBJ1-5,CASSQDFSRFSNQPQHF,TGTGCCAGCAGCCAAGATTTTAGCAGGTTTAGCAATCAGCCCCAGCATTTT
.,.,TRBV29-1,TRBJ1-1,CSVEVRNTEAFF,TGCAGCGTTGAAGTCAGAAACACTGAAGCTTTCTTT
TRBD1,.,TRBV5-1,TRBJ1-4,CASSSTGTAGPNEKLFF,TGCGCCAGCAGCAGCACCGGGACAGCCGGACCTAATGAAAAACTGTTTTTT
TRBD1,few,TRBV6-5,TRBJ2-3,CASSLQDRGLDTQYF,TGTGCCAGCAGTTTGCAGGACAGGGGGTTAGATACGCAGTATTTT
TRBD1,few,TRBV5-6,TRBJ2-2,CASSSGGRKAGELFF,TGTGCCAGCAGCTCAGGGGGCCGGAAGGCCGGGGAGCTGTTTTTT
TRBD2,.,TRBV7-3,TRBJ2-2,CASSLSGGPDTGELFF,TGTGCCAGCAGCTTATCGGGGGGTCCGGACACCGGGGAGCTGTTTTTT
.,few,TRBV5-5,TRBJ2-1,CASSTSPGAQYNEQFF,TGTGCCAGCAGCACCTCCCCCGGGGCCCAATACAATGAGCAGTTCTTC
.,few,TRBV3-1,TRBJ2-1,CASSQGSIPSYNEQFF,TGTGCCAGCAGCCAAGGGTCCATTCCCTCGTACAATGAGCAGTTCTTC
.,.,TRBV29-1,TRBJ2-2,CSVANGELFF,TGCAGCGTTGCGAACGGGGAGCTGTTTTTT
TRBD1,few,TRBV18,TRBJ2-2,CASSKLGTGKSGELFF,TGTGCCAGCTCAAAGCTCGGGACAGGGAAATCCGGGGAGCTGTTTTTT
TRBD1,many,TRBV10-3,TRBJ2-7,CAISGRGQDYEQYF,TGTGCCATCAGTGGCAGGGGGCAAGACTACGAGCAGTACTTC
.,many,TRBV3-1,TRBJ2-2,CASSTGLLNTGELFF,TGTGCCAGCAGCACTGGACTCCTGAACACCGGGGAGCTGTTTTTT
.,few,TRBV12-5,TRBJ2-2,CASGLSVAGELFF,TGTGCTAGTGGTTTGTCTGTAGCCGGGGAGCTGTTTTTT
TRBD1,many,TRBV28,TRBJ1-1,CASSQGTVNTEAFF,TGTGCCAGCAGTCAGGGGACAGTGAACACTGAAGCTTTCTTT
.,few,TRBV7-9,TRBJ2-5,CASSSTGGGTQYF,TGTGCCAGCAGTTCCACAGGTGGTGGGACCCAGTACTTC
TRBD1,few,TRBV12-3/TRBV12-4,TRBJ1-3,CASSSGTGGGNTIYF,TGTGCCAGCAGTTCAGGGACAGGGGGTGGAAACACCATATATTTT
TRBD2,few,TRBV7-2,TRBJ2-1,CASSFTSGGAGEQFF,TGTGCCAGCAGCTTTACTAGCGGGGGGGCCGGTGAGCAGTTCTTC
.,.,TRBV5-1,TRBJ2-7,CASSPGVAYEQYF,TGCGCCAGCAGTCCCGGGGTCGCCTACGAGCAGTACTTC
.,few,TRBV7-2,TRBJ2-3,CASSLVRTGTDTQYF,TGTGCCAGCAGCTTAGTTAGGACTGGCACAGATACGCAGTATTTT
.,.,TRBV13,TRBJ2-1,CASSLSTGFGNEQFF,TGTGCCAGCAGCTTAAGCACAGGGTTTGGGAATGAGCAGTTCTTC
.,.,TRBV5-5,TRBJ1-3,CASSTDGNFGNTIYF,TGTGCCAGCAGCACGGACGGGAACTTCGGAAACACCATATATTTT
TRBD1,.,TRBV5-1,TRBJ1-6,CASSTDRILDSPLHF,TGCGCCAGCAGCACGGACAGGATTCTTGATTCACCCCTCCACTTT
.,many,TRBV5-1,TRBJ1-2,CASSFGAGQGNGYTF,TGCGCCAGCAGCTTTGGCGCAGGGCAAGGAAATGGCTACACCTTC
.,few,TRBV4-3,TRBJ1-4,CASSQDPSFNEKLFF,TGCGCCAGCAGCCAAGACCCGTCCTTTAATGAAAAACTGTTTTTT
TRBD2,few,TRBV6-2/TRBV6-3,TRBJ2-3,CASTYPLLAGGPFKDTQYF,TGTGCCAGCACTTATCCCCTCTTAGCGGGGGGGCCATTCAAGGATACGCAGTATTTT
.,few,TRBV7-2,TRBJ1-3,CASSWDTGRSGNTIYF,TGTGCCAGCAGCTGGGATACAGGGCGTTCTGGAAACACCATATATTTT
TRBD1,few,TRBV5-1,TRBJ1-2,CASSTTTGVLHGYTF,TGCGCCAGCAGCACCACGACAGGGGTTCTTCATGGCTACACCTTC
TRBD2,many,TRBV12-3/TRBV12-4,TRBJ2-3,CASSFQRDFYTDTQYF,TGTGCCAGCAGTTTCCAGCGGGACTTTTACACAGATACGCAGTATTTT
TRBD2,once,TRBV4-3,TRBJ2-3,CASSVVGLAGTDTQYF,TGCGCCAGCAGCGTCGTTGGACTAGCTGGCACAGATACGCAGTATTTT
TRBD1,.,TRBV12-3/TRBV12-4,TRBJ1-1,CASSRQGFRTEAFF,TGTGCCAGCAGCCGACAGGGGTTTCGCACTGAAGCTTTCTTT
.,few,TRBV7-9,TRBJ1-1,CASRLVQGRAFF,TGTGCCAGCAGATTGGTCCAGGGTAGAGCTTTCTTT
.,few,TRBV6-1,TRBJ1-2,CASRAILAPYGYTF,TGTGCCAGCAGGGCCATATTGGCCCCCTATGGCTACACCTTC
.,many,TRBV5-1,TRBJ2-1,CASSLTNDEQFF,TGCGCCAGCAGCTTGACTAACGATGAGCAGTTCTTC
TRBD1,few,TRBV7-9,TRBJ2-7,CASSLGTGGGYEQYF,TGTGCCAGCAGCTTAGGGACAGGGGGCGGGTACGAGCAGTACTTC
.,many,TRBV20-1,TRBJ1-2,CSAGDTTGSYGYTF,TGCAGTGCTGGGGATACCACAGGGTCCTATGGCTACACCTTC
TRBD2,few,TRBV7-6,TRBJ2-5,CASSFSGARGETQYF,TGTGCCAGCAGCTTCAGCGGGGCGCGGGGAGAGACCCAGTACTTC
.,many,TRBV7-9,TRBJ1-1,CASSFLGQHEAFF,TGTGCCAGCAGCTTCCTCGGACAGCATGAAGCTTTCTTT
.,.,TRBV5-1,TRBJ1-1,CASSPGAGNTEAFF,TGCGCCAGCAGCCCTGGAGCCGGCAACACTGAAGCTTTCTTT
.,few,TRBV5-4,TRBJ1-4,CASSLANSNNEKLFF,TGTGCCAGCAGCTTGGCCAACAGTAATAATGAAAAACTGTTTTTT
TRBD1,few,TRBV20-1,TRBJ2-3,CSTTGGAGTDTQYF,TGCAGTACAACAGGGGGCGCAGGTACAGATACGCAGTATTTT
.,many,TRBV5-1,TRBJ2-7,CASSLGAILYEQYF,TGCGCCAGCAGCTTGGGCGCCATCCTCTACGAGCAGTACTTC
TRBD2,.,TRBV6-6,TRBJ2-3,CASSPPGGREDTQYF,TGTGCCAGCAGTCCCCCTGGCGGGCGGGAGGATACGCAGTATTTT
TRBD2,few,TRBV4-3,TRBJ2-3,CASSQRGGGTSTDTQYF,TGCGCCAGCAGCCAGAGGGGCGGGGGGACTAGCACAGATACGCAGTATTTT
.,many,TRBV9,TRBJ1-4,CASSRRGTPTNEKLFF,TGTGCCAGCAGCAGACGGGGCACGCCAACTAATGAAAAACTGTTTTTT
.,.,TRBV7-2,TRBJ2-7,CASSLGQGFDF,TGTGCCAGCAGCTTAGGGCAGGGGTTCGACTTC
TRBD2,few,TRBV7-9,TRBJ2-3,CASGVLADYTQYF,TGTGCCAGCGGGGTACTAGCGGACTATACGCAGTATTTT
.,many,TRBV29-1,TRBJ2-3,CSVEGGVSTDTQYF,TGCAGCGTTGAAGGGGGGGTGTCCACAGATACGCAGTATTTT
.,.,TRBV5-5,TRBJ1-6,CASSPGLQNSPLHF,TGTGCCAGCAGCCCGGGACTGCAAAATTCACCCCTCCACTTT
.,.,TRBV4-2,TRBJ1-2,CASSQDSTGLYDGYTF,TGTGCCAGCAGCCAAGATAGTACAGGGTTGTATGATGGCTACACCTTC
.,many,TRBV12-3/TRBV12-4,TRBJ1-2,CASSLVVSYRYGYTF,TGTGCCAGCAGTTTAGTAGTCAGTTATCGGTATGGCTACACCTTC
.,few,TRBV15,TRBJ1-2,CATSPSGAPTGYTF,TGTGCCACCAGCCCCAGCGGGGCCCCAACTGGCTACACCTTC
TRBD2,.,TRBV2,TRBJ2-7,CASRLAGGPGYEQYF,TGTGCCAGCAGACTAGCGGGGGGGCCCGGCTACGAGCAGTACTTC
.,few,TRBV15,TRBJ1-5,CATSIGGQGSQPQHF,TGTGCCACCAGCATCGGGGGGCAGGGCAGCCAGCCCCAGCATTTT